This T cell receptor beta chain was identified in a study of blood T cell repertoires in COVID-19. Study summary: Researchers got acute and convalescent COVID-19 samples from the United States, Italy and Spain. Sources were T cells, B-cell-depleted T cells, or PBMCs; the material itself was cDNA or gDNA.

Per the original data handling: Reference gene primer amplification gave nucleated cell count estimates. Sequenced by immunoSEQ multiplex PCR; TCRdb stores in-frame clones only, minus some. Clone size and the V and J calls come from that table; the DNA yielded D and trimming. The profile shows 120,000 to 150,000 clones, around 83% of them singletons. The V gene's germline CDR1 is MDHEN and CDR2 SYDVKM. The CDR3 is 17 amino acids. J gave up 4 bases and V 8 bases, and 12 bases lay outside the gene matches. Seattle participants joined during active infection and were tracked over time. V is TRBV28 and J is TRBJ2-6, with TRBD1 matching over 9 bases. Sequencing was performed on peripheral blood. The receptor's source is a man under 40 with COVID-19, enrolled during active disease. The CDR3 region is CASRTGGAATGANVLTF. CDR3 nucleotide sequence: TGTGCCAGCCGTACAGGGGGCGCAGCAACAGGGGCCAACGTCCTGACTTTC. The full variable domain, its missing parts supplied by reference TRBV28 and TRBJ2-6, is DVKVTQSSRYLVKRTGEKVFLECVQDMDHENMFWYRQDPGLGLRLIYFSYDVKMKEKGDIPEGYSVSREKKERFSLILESASTNQTSMYLCASRTGGAATGANVLTFGAGSRLTVL.